The T cell receptor beta chain described here comes from a study of blood T cell repertoires in COVID-19. Study overall: From T cells, B-cell-depleted T cells, or PBMCs came the material, which was cDNA or gDNA.

Per the original methods: Cell counts per sample came from amplifying reference gene primers. Generated by immunoSEQ multiplex PCR, the TCRdb table keeps only in-frame clones and is missing some. D and trimming were read from the DNA, whereas the V and J calls and clone size are those reported in that table. The table has 250,000 to 300,000 clones, around 89% seen once. The CDR3 contains 16 residues. V trimming: 4 bases; J trimming: 6 bases; junction bases outside the gene matches: 4. Germline-derived CDR1 and CDR2 are LGHDT and YNNKEL (reference sequence). The V and J genes are TRBV3-1 (or the pseudogene TRBV3-2) and TRBJ2-2; TRBD2 aligns across 14 bases. The material sequenced was peripheral blood. This clonotype was sampled from a woman aged 40 to 50 with acute or convalescent COVID-19. Here the CDR3 DNA reads TGTGCCAGCAGCCTCCAGGGACTAGCGGGAGCCGGGGAGCTGTTTTTT. This translates into CASSLQGLAGAGELFF.